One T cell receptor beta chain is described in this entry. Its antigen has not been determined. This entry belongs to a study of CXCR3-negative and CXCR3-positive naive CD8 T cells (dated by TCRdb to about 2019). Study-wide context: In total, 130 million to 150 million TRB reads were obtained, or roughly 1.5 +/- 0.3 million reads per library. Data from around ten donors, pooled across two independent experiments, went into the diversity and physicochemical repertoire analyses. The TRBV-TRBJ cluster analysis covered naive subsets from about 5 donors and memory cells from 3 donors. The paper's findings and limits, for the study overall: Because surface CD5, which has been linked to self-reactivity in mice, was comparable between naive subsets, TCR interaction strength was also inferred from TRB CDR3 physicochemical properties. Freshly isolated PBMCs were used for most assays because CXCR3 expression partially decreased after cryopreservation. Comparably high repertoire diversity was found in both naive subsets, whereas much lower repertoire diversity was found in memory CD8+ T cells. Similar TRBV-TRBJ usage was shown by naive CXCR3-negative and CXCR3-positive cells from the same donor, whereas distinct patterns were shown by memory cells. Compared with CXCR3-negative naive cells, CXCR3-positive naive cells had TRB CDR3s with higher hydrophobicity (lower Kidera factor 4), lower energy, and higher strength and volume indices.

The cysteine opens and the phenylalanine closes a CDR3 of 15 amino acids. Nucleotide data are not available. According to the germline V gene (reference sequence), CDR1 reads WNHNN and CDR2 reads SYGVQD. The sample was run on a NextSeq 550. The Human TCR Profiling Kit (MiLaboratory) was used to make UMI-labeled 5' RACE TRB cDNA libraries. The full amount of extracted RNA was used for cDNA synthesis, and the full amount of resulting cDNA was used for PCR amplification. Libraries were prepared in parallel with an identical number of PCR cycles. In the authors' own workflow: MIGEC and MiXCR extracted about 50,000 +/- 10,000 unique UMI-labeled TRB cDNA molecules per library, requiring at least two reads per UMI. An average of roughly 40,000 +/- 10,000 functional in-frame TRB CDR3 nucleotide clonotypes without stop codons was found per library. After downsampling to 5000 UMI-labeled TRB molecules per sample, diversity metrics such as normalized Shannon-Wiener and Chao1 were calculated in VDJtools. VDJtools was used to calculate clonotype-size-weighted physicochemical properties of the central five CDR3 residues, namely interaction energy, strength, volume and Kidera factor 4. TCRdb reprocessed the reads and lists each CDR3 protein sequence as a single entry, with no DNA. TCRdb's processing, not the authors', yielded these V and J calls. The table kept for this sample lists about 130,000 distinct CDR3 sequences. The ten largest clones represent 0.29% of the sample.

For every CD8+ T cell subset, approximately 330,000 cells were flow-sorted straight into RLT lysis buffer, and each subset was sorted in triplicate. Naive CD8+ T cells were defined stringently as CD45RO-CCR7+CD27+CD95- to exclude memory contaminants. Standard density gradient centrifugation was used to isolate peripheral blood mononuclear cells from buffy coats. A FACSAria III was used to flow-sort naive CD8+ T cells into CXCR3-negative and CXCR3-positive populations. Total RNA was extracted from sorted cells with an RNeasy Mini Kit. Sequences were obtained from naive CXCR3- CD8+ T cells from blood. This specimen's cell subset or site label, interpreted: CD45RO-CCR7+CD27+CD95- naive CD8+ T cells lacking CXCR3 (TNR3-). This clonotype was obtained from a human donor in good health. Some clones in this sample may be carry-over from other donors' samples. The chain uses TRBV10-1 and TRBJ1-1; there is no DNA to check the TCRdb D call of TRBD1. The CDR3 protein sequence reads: CASSDRTGRYTEAFF.